The 29 T cell receptor beta chains below were found in one sample sequenced in a study of regulatory T cells in long-lasting Graves disease. Time point here: newly diagnosed GD, antithyroid drugs for less than 3 months. Researchers made the TCR library from RNA that was extracted from PBMCs. TCR beta libraries were built with iRepertoire HTBI primers and Arm-PCR of CDR3 regions. TCRdb re-analysed the multiplex PCR reads in MiXCR, keeping a single row per CDR3 protein. The sample lists roughly 400,000 distinct CDR3 sequences; 15% were seen once. The data were also submitted as part of a second study, on T cells in Graves' hyperthyroidism and ophthalmopathy.

Sequencing was performed on peripheral blood mononuclear cells (PBMCs), taken at new diagnosis, from a patient treated with antithyroid drugs. Receptors originate from a woman in her thirties or forties with Graves disease.

The rearrangement links TRBV27 to TRBJ1-5; no reliable D call. The germline gives CDR1 MNHEY, CDR2 SMNVEV (reference sequence). V shed 1 base and J shed 9 bases, with 7 bases lying between them. The CDR3 has 12 amino acids. The CDR3 spells CASSLFGGPQHF. The CDR3 region has the DNA TGTGCCAGCAGTTTATTTGGTGGGCCCCAGCATTTT.

There are many counts of this clonotype. This sequence joins TRBV28 and TRBJ2-7, with TRBD1 identical over 8 bases. The germline V gene has CDR1 MDHEN and CDR2 SYDVKM. The trim removed 5 bases at V and 1 base at J, leaving 4 bases unmatched. The CDR3 is 14 residues long. Here the CDR3 reads CASSRQGLSYEQYF. Here the CDR3 DNA reads TGTGCCAGCAGTCGACAGGGGCTTTCCTACGAGCAGTACTTC.

This clonotype was seen only a few times. The chain combines TRBV12-3 or TRBV12-4 with TRBJ2-3; 14 nucleotides match TRBD2. The CDR3 consists of 17 residues. Unmatched junction bases numbered 11, after V lost 6 bases and J lost 6 bases. The CDR3 coding sequence is TGTGCCAGCAGGGGATCAAAGACTAGCGGGAGGGGCGATACGCAGTATTTT. It yields the protein CASRGSKTSGRGDTQYF.

This clonotype was recorded at least ten times. V usage is TRBV7-3 and J usage is TRBJ2-1; 9 nucleotides align to TRBD2. The V gene's germline CDR1 is SGHTA and CDR2 FQGTGA. There are 13 residues in the CDR3. Trimming cost V 5 bases and J 10 bases; bases outside gene matches: 6. The CDR3 loop is CASSQGTSREQFF. The CDR3 nucleotides are TGTGCCAGCAGCCAGGGGACTAGCAGGGAGCAGTTCTTC.

The J gene is TRBJ2-3, the V gene TRBV18, with TRBD2 matching over 9 bases. The CDR3 has 15 amino acids. In germline, CDR1 is KGHSH, CDR2 LQKENI. The V and J ends lost 3 bases and 4 bases, in that order; junction bases with no gene match: 5. The CDR3 sequence is CASSPGLAFADTQYF. The DNA of the CDR3 is TGTGCCAGCTCACCGGGACTAGCATTCGCAGATACGCAGTATTTT.

This clonotype was seen a few times. The V call is TRBV5-1, the J call TRBJ1-1, with D possibly TRBD1 on 5 matching bases. V lost 0 bases and J 5 bases, leaving 14 bases between the germline ends. Germline CDR1 and CDR2: SGHRS and YFSETQ. The CDR3 covers 15 residues. The CDR3 sequence is CASSLGAGKGTEAFF. CDR3 coding DNA: TGCGCCAGCAGCTTGGGGGCAGGCAAGGGGACTGAAGCTTTCTTT.

This clonotype was seen ten or more times. J is TRBJ1-1 and V is TRBV13; 11 nucleotides match TRBD1. The CDR3 sequence is 15 residues long. Germline CDR1 is PRHDT and CDR2 is FYEKMQ (reference sequence). After removal of 5 bases from V and 1 base from J, the junction contained 3 bases not matched to a gene. The CDR3 DNA reads as TGTGCCAGCAGCCGGACAGGGGGCTCGAACACTGAAGCTTTCTTT. Translated: CASSRTGGSNTEAFF.

This clonotype was seen at least ten times. J is TRBJ1-3 and V is TRBV12-3 or TRBV12-4; D gene uncertain. The germline V and J ends were trimmed by 3 bases and 0 bases, with 6 bases remaining between them. This CDR3 is built from 14 residues. CDR3 loop: CASSFQSSGNTIYF. CDR3 nucleotides: TGTGCCAGCAGTTTTCAGAGCTCTGGAAACACCATATATTTT.

The genes are TRBV27 and TRBJ1-1; the D is unclear. V was clipped by 5 bases and J by 5 bases, with 12 bases between them. The CDR3 extends over 13 amino acids. Germline V gene sequence: CDR1 MNHEY, CDR2 SMNVEV (reference sequence). The CDR3 is CASSRYRQTEAFF. CDR3 coding DNA: TGTGCCAGCAGTCGGTATAGGCAGACTGAAGCTTTCTTT.

Many counts were recorded for this clonotype. This sequence joins TRBV7-8 and TRBJ2-5; D gene ambiguous. The V end was cut by 1 base, the J end by 3 bases, with 9 bases between. Per the germline V gene, CDR1 is SGHVS and CDR2 is FQNEAQ. The CDR3 loop spans 14 amino acids. CDR3 coding DNA: TGTGCCAGCAGCTTAGGGCAGGTCGAAGAGACCCAGTACTTC. Residues: CASSLGQVEETQYF. The full variable domain, completed using reference TRBV7-8 and TRBJ2-5, is GAGVSQSPRYKVAKRGQDVALRCDPISGHVSLFWYQQALGQGPEFLTYFQNEAQLDKSGLPSDRFFAERPEGSVSTLKIQRTQQEDSAVYLCASSLGQVEETQYFGPGTRLLVL.

This clonotype was recorded a few times. This rearrangement joins TRBV28 to TRBJ2-2, with TRBD1 identical over 7 bases. The trim removed 7 bases at V and 5 bases at J, leaving 7 bases unmatched. There are 14 residues in the CDR3. Germline CDR1 is MDHEN and CDR2 is SYDVKM. The CDR3 loop is CASTPGTATGELFF. The CDR3 DNA reads TGTGCCAGCACCCCCGGGACAGCGACCGGGGAGCTGTTTTTT.

This clonotype occurred a few times. This sequence joins TRBV9 and TRBJ2-7; unclear D gene. Trimming took 0 bases from V and 4 from J, leaving 17 bases between them. Per the germline V gene, CDR1 is SGDLS and CDR2 is YYNGEE. This CDR3 region has 16 residues. DNA for the CDR3: TGTGCCAGCAGCGTAGAATCGGCGGAGCCCCTGTACGAGCAGTACTTC. It is translated as CASSVESAEPLYEQYF.

This clonotype occurred many times. V and J are TRBV15 and TRBJ2-5; the match to TRBD2 covers 11 bases. Trimming took 3 bases from V and 7 from J; bases not matched to a gene: 13. The CDR3 has 17 residues. The germline V gene has CDR1 LNHNV and CDR2 YYDKDF (reference sequence). The CDR3 DNA reads as TGTGCCACCAGCAGTCTCCCAGTAGCGGGAGGGCTAGGGACCCAGTACTTC. It yields the protein CATSSLPVAGGLGTQYF.

This clonotype has just a few counts. The CDR3 DNA sequence: TGTGCCAGCAGCACCCATAGCGGGAGAACCCTAGCCAAAAACATTCAGTACTTC. This sequence encodes CASSTHSGRTLAKNIQYF. The V gene is TRBV7-2, the J gene TRBJ2-4; 9 nucleotides agree with TRBD2. The CDR3 runs to 18 residues. Per germline, CDR1 SGHTA and CDR2 FQGNSA. V dropped 5 bases and J dropped 0; count of bases not matched to a gene: 11.

This clonotype was detected a few times. This chain links TRBV24-1 with TRBJ2-2, with 12 nucleotides matching TRBD1. This CDR3 is built from 18 residues. With V trimmed by 4 bases and J by 0 bases, 5 bases remained unmatched. Germline V CDR1 and CDR2: KGHDR, SFDVKD. In DNA form, the CDR3 reads TGTGCCACCAGTGACCCGGGACAGGGGGCGGCGAACACCGGGGAGCTGTTTTTT. Its translation: CATSDPGQGAANTGELFF.

This clonotype has a count of ten or more. V is TRBV11-2 and J is TRBJ1-6; D unresolved. The V gene lost 1 base and the J gene lost 10 bases, with 14 bases spanning the gap. The CDR3 runs 15 residues. Looked up from germline, CDR1 is SGHAT and CDR2 is FQNNGV. The CDR3 DNA follows: TGTGCCAGCAGCTTAGGCACCCTCATCTACTCACCCCTCCACTTT. Amino acids: CASSLGTLIYSPLHF.

This chain uses TRBV7-3 with TRBJ2-1, with TRBD1 matching 11 bases. The DNA end favors TRBJ2-5, so the J call may be wrong. The CDR3 spans 16 residues. Germline assignment: CDR1 SGHTA and CDR2 FQGTGA. The CDR3 region is CASSLAGTGGPETQYF. DNA for the CDR3: TGTGCCAGCAGCTTAGCCGGGACAGGGGGGCCGGAGACCCAGTACTTC.

The chain combines TRBV4-3 with TRBJ2-5; D gene unclear. V lost 4 bases and J lost 2, with 8 bases in between. Germline CDR1 LGHNA, CDR2 YSLEER. This CDR3 has 13 amino acids. CDR3 bases: TGCGCCAGCAGCCTCAGCCTTCAAGAGACCCAGTACTTC. This codes for CASSLSLQETQYF.

To note about this clonotype: A much larger clonotype is one base distant, so this may be a read error. As DNA, the CDR3 is TGCGCCAGCAGCCCTGCTAGCGGGAGGGCCGAGGAGGCCCAGTACTTC. It encodes CASSPASGRAEEAQYF. The chain joins TRBV5-1 to TRBJ2-5; 12 bases are a match to TRBD2. V lost 4 bases to trimming and J lost 9 bases; unmatched junction nucleotides: 13. CDR1 is SGHRS and CDR2 is YFSETQ in the germline V gene. The CDR3 runs to 16 residues.

To note about this clonotype: Possible read error: a much larger clone is one base away. The conserved closing phenylalanine or tryptophan is absent in this CDR3, likely reflecting a read error. This rearrangement joins TRBV2 to TRBJ1-5; D uncertain. V was trimmed by 4 bases and J by 2 bases, leaving 9 bases between them. This CDR3 is 14 amino acids long. In germline, CDR1 is SNHLY, CDR2 FYNNEI. The CDR3, as DNA: TGTGCCAGCAGTGGGATTGACGGCAATCAGCCCCAGCATTGT. Amino acids: CASSGIDGNQPQHC.

This clonotype came up many times. Here the CDR3 DNA reads TGTGCCAGCAGTTTGCGGGAGGGCCCCTACGAGCAGTACTTC. Its protein is CASSLREGPYEQYF. The V call is TRBV12-3 or TRBV12-4, the J call TRBJ2-7; 9 bases align to TRBD2. This CDR3 contains 14 residues. Unmatched junction bases numbered 2, after V lost 3 bases and J lost 2 bases.

In its sample, this clonotype was seen many times. The rearrangement joins TRBV6-5 to TRBJ2-2; no firm D call. The CDR3 runs 16 residues. V was cut by 0 bases and J by 1 base, with 9 bases left in between. Germline CDR1 MNHEY, CDR2 SVGAGI. This CDR3 reads CASSYSSWGNTGELFF. CDR3 bases: TGTGCCAGCAGTTACTCGAGTTGGGGGAACACCGGGGAGCTGTTTTTT.

The chain employs TRBV19 and TRBJ1-6; unclear D gene. Trimming cost V 3 bases and J 5 bases, with 5 bases left between them. The CDR3 loop spans 13 amino acids. The germline V gene has CDR1 LNHDA and CDR2 SQIVND (reference sequence). The CDR3 region is CASSIADNSPLHF. The CDR3 nucleotides read TGTGCCAGTAGTATCGCAGATAATTCACCCCTCCACTTT.

In this sample, this clonotype turned up many times. The chain joins TRBV7-9 to TRBJ2-1, with 9 bases fitting TRBD2. Unmatched junction bases numbered 14, after V lost 5 bases and J lost 9 bases. The CDR3 has 16 residues. Germline V CDR1 and CDR2: SEHNR, FQNEAQ (reference sequence). CDR3 loop: CASSPFGLARGGEQFF. The CDR3 region has the DNA TGTGCCAGCAGCCCCTTTGGACTAGCGAGGGGGGGTGAGCAGTTCTTC.

This clonotype was seen more than once but under ten times. This sequence joins TRBV9 and TRBJ2-1; TRBD1 or TRBD2 may be the D gene (7 bases each). With 4 bases removed from V and 9 bases from J, the gap between germline ends came to 17 bases. CDR1 and CDR2 (germline): SGDLS, YYNGEE. The CDR3 runs 14 residues. CDR3 sequence: CASSPGGGGLEQFF. The CDR3 DNA is TGTGCCAGCAGCCCAGGGGGGGGAGGGCTTGAGCAGTTCTTC.

The chain combines TRBV19 with TRBJ2-7, with D hard to call. The germline V and J ends were trimmed by 1 base and 4 bases, with 11 bases remaining between them. Germline V gene data show CDR1 as LNHDA and CDR2 as SQIVND (reference sequence). The CDR3 spans 14 residues. CDR3 loop: CASSIGGNGYEQYF. DNA of the CDR3: TGTGCCAGTAGTATAGGGGGTAATGGTTACGAGCAGTACTTC.

This chain links TRBV7-2 with TRBJ2-1, with TRBD1 identical over 7 bases. Unmatched junction bases numbered 5, after V lost 1 base and J lost 2 bases. Germline V gene data show CDR1 as SGHTA and CDR2 as FQGNSA. This CDR3 comprises 16 residues. The CDR3 nucleotides read TGTGCCAGCAGCTTAGAGGGGGCAGTAGCCTACAATGAGCAGTTCTTC. The encoded protein is CASSLEGAVAYNEQFF. Variable domain in full (rest from reference TRBV7-2 and TRBJ2-1): GAGVSQSPSNKVTEKGKDVELRCDPISGHTALYWYRQSLGQGLEFLIYFQGNSAPDKSGLPSDRFSAERTGGSVSTLTIQRTQQEDSAVYLCASSLEGAVAYNEQFFGPGTRLTVL.

Ten or more counts support this clonotype. V usage is TRBV20-1 and J usage is TRBJ2-2; D gene uncertain. Germline loops: CDR1 DFQATT, CDR2 SNEGSKA (reference sequence). This CDR3 comprises 15 residues. Trimming cost V 3 bases and J 0 bases, with 11 bases left between them. The CDR3: CSARKGRTNTGELFF. In nucleotides, the CDR3 is TGCAGTGCTAGGAAGGGCAGGACGAACACCGGGGAGCTGTTTTTT.

This clonotype was recorded a few times. The CDR3 coding sequence is TGCAGCGTTGGTAGGGGGGGGGAATCGTACGAGCAGTACTTC. Encoded protein: CSVGRGGESYEQYF. V and J are TRBV29-1 and TRBJ2-7; D may be TRBD2 (7 bases). Trimming took off 4 bases at V and 4 bases at J, with 17 bases between the two ends. Germline values: CDR1 SQVTM, CDR2 ANQGSEA. This CDR3 spans 14 amino acids.